The clone carrying this T cell receptor beta chain turned up a few times. V shed 1 base and J shed 7 bases, with 10 bases lying between them. Germline CDR1 and CDR2: SEHNR and FQNEAQ (reference sequence). The CDR3 spans 13 residues. The data were obtained in a study of blood T cell repertoires in COVID-19. Looking at the study overall: COVID-19 samples collected from the United States, Italy and Spain covered acute and convalescent phases. Nucleic acid was either cDNA or gDNA, and it came from T cells, B-cell-depleted T cells, or PBMCs.

As handled by the study authors: By means of reference gene primer amplification, nucleated cell counts were estimated. Repertoires were generated with immunoSEQ multiplex PCR, while TCRdb's copy carries only in-frame clones and drops some. V and J calls and clone size are those listed in that table; D and trimming were worked out from the DNA. The sample has tens of thousands of clones, roughly 89% seen once. This TCR was recovered from a man aged 55 to 70 with active COVID-19. This chain uses TRBV7-9 with TRBJ2-5; D not certain. Material: peripheral blood. CDR3 residues: CASSLETAGTQYF. CDR3 DNA: TGTGCCAGCAGCTTAGAGACTGCCGGGACCCAGTACTTC. Supplemented by reference TRBV7-9 and TRBJ2-5, the full variable domain reads DTGVSQNPRHKITKRGQNVTFRCDPISEHNRLYWYRQTLGQGPEFLTYFQNEAQLEKSRLLSDRFSAERPKGSFSTLEIQRTEQGDSAMYLCASSLETAGTQYFGPGTRLLVL.